The 16 T cell receptor beta chains below all came from one sample that was sequenced in a study of cytomegalovirus exposure and HLA in healthy donors (dated by TCRdb to 2017 to 2019). Libraries were constructed by the immunoSEQ multiplex PCR assay. For the multiplex PCR, a mixture combining 60 forward primers for TCR Vbeta segments and 13 reverse primers for TCR Jbeta segments was used. The table comes from immuneACCESS by way of TCRdb, which keeps in-frame sequences with V and J called. Part of the clones is missing from these tables; in studies checked, under half for an unresolved V gene and the rest for unknown reasons. In this sample the table shows under 300,000 clones, about 83% of which occur a single time. In total, the top ten clones hold about 2% of the sample. The sample was PBMCs. These receptors originate from a woman aged 40 to 55 in good health and CMV-seropositive.

J is TRBJ1-5 and V is TRBV6-1, with D tentatively TRBD1 (6 bases). V was pared by 2 bases and J by 4 bases, with 12 bases between. This CDR3 is built from 15 residues. CDR1 and CDR2 (germline): MNHNS, SASEGT. CDR3 sequence reads: CASSESGGGNQPQHF. In DNA, the CDR3 is TGTGCCAGCAGTGAATCGGGGGGCGGAAATCAGCCCCAGCATTTT.

This chain uses TRBV4-3 with TRBJ2-7; 7 nucleotides line up with TRBD1. CDR3 length: 15 amino acids. Losses at the gene ends were 3 bases for V and 4 bases for J; bases not matched to a gene: 9. Per the germline V gene, CDR1 is LGHNA and CDR2 is YSLEER. For the CDR3, the DNA is TGCGCCAGCAGCCAGACCTACGGGACAGCTTACGAGCAGTACTTC. Translating it yields CASSQTYGTAYEQYF.

The chain is built from TRBV5-1 and TRBJ2-7; 8 positions match TRBD2. Trimming removed 4 bases from V and 0 bases from J; junction bases left unmatched: 12. The germline gives CDR1 SGHRS, CDR2 YFSETQ. CDR3 length equals 17 residues. For the CDR3, the DNA is TGCGCCAGCAGCAGTTCGGGTCGGGAGGGGAGCTCCTACGAGCAGTACTTC. It yields the protein CASSSSGREGSSYEQYF.

The V call is TRBV4-2, the J call TRBJ2-7, with 7 bases matching TRBD2. CDR1 is LGHNA, CDR2 YNFKEQ, per germline. CDR3 length equals 15 residues. The V gene end was trimmed by 0 bases and the J gene end by 3 bases; junction bases not matched to a gene: 5. The CDR3 sequence: CASSQDQREYYEQYF. CDR3 DNA: TGTGCCAGCAGCCAAGACCAGCGGGAATACTACGAGCAGTACTTC.

The chain couples TRBV28 to TRBJ1-3, with D unclear. CDR1 is MDHEN and CDR2 is SYDVKM in the germline V gene. The V end lost 2 bases, the J end lost 0 bases, and 14 bases lay between the germline ends. The CDR3 contains 17 residues. The CDR3 loop is CASSLRLARLSGNTIYF. The DNA of the CDR3 is TGTGCCAGCAGTTTAAGGTTGGCCAGGCTCTCTGGAAACACCATATATTTT. Drawing the rest from reference TRBV28 and TRBJ1-3, the complete variable domain is DVKVTQSSRYLVKRTGEKVFLECVQDMDHENMFWYRQDPGLGLRLIYFSYDVKMKEKGDIPEGYSVSREKKERFSLILESASTNQTSMYLCASSLRLARLSGNTIYFGEGSWLTVV.

The V gene is TRBV19, the J gene TRBJ2-2; D is perhaps TRBD1 (6 bases). Trimming removed 8 bases at V and 2 bases at J, with 15 bases between. This CDR3 contains 15 residues. Germline V gene sequence: CDR1 LNHDA, CDR2 SQIVND (reference sequence). The CDR3 protein is CASRIGTLNTGELFF. In nucleotides, the CDR3 is TGTGCCAGTCGAATTGGGACACTAAACACCGGGGAGCTGTTTTTT.

The rearrangement uses TRBV19 and TRBJ2-1, with a weak D call TRBD2 (6 bases). There are 18 residues in the CDR3. Trimming left V 3 bases short and J 1 base short, with 19 bases between. The germline gives CDR1 LNHDA, CDR2 SQIVND (reference sequence). CDR3 bases: TGTGCCAGTAGTATGGGGCTGGGCGGGATACAATCCTACAATGAGCAGTTCTTC. As protein: CASSMGLGGIQSYNEQFF.

This chain uses TRBV6-5 with TRBJ2-7, with TRBD2 matching 9 bases. Germline lookup yields CDR1 MNHEY and CDR2 SVGAGI. The CDR3 runs 14 residues. The V and J ends lost 6 bases and 2 bases, in that order; junction bases with no gene match: 5. CDR3 nucleotide sequence: TGTGCCAGCAGGATAGCGGGAGACCCCTACGAGCAGTACTTC. This gives the protein CASRIAGDPYEQYF.

This clone was seen a single time. V and J are TRBV7-2 and TRBJ2-7; 9 positions match TRBD1. Trimming took 5 bases from V and 7 from J; bases not matched to a gene: 6. CDR3 length equals 13 residues. Germline-derived CDR1 and CDR2 are SGHTA and FQGNSA. This CDR3 reads CASSQGQGEEQYF. DNA for the CDR3: TGTGCCAGCAGCCAGGGACAGGGTGAAGAGCAGTACTTC.

V and J are TRBV4-3 and TRBJ2-7; 7 bases align to TRBD1. The CDR3 is made up of 15 amino acids. Unmatched junction bases numbered 3, after V lost 1 base and J lost 0 bases. The V gene's germline CDR1 is LGHNA and CDR2 YSLEER. CDR3 in amino acids: CASSQASGGSYEQYF. The CDR3, as DNA: TGCGCCAGCAGCCAAGCGTCAGGGGGCTCCTACGAGCAGTACTTC.

CDR3 residues: CASSPFLERAYEQYF. Here the CDR3 DNA reads TGCGCCAGCAGCCCCTTTTTGGAGAGAGCCTACGAGCAGTACTTC. This sequence joins TRBV5-1 and TRBJ2-7; D is ambiguous. V shed 4 bases and J shed 2 bases, with 16 bases lying between them. Germline-derived CDR1 and CDR2 are SGHRS and YFSETQ. The CDR3 has 15 residues.

The chain couples TRBV5-6 to TRBJ2-5; 8 bases agree with TRBD1. CDR3 size: 14 residues. The J segment lost 6 bases and the V segment lost 3 bases, leaving 7 bases of the junction unmatched. The germline CDR1 and CDR2 sequences are SGHDT and YYEEEE. This CDR3 reads CASSSVGQGKTQYF. CDR3 bases: TGTGCCAGCAGCTCCGTCGGACAGGGCAAGACCCAGTACTTC. Drawing the rest from reference TRBV5-6 and TRBJ2-5, the complete variable domain is DAGVTQSPTHLIKTRGQQVTLRCSPKSGHDTVSWYQQALGQGPQFIFQYYEEEERQRGNFPDRFSGHQFPNYSSELNVNALLLGDSALYLCASSSVGQGKTQYFGPGTRLLVL.

This chain joins TRBV28 and TRBJ2-5, with 9 nucleotides matching TRBD2. The CDR3 consists of 14 residues. CDR1 MDHEN and CDR2 SYDVKM come from the germline V gene. Trimming removed 5 bases from V and 5 bases from J; junction bases left unmatched: 6. The CDR3 region has the DNA TGTGCCAGCAGTGTAATAGCGGGAGACGAGACCCAGTACTTC. It specifies CASSVIAGDETQYF.

This sequence joins TRBV25-1 and TRBJ1-3, with D tentatively TRBD1 (6 bases). CDR3 length equals 13 residues. Germline CDR1 MGHDK, CDR2 SYGVNS. Between the trimmed V and J ends, which lost 7 bases and 2 bases, there was a span of 9 bases. Here the CDR3 reads CASTQGPGNTIYF. The CDR3 DNA is TGTGCCAGCACACAGGGCCCTGGAAACACCATATATTTT. The full variable domain, its missing parts supplied by reference TRBV25-1 and TRBJ1-3, is EADIYQTPRYLVIGTGKKITLECSQTMGHDKMYWYQQDPGMELHLIHYSYGVNSTEKGDLSSESTVSRIRTEHFPLTLESARPSHTSQYLCASTQGPGNTIYFGEGSWLTVV.

The chain uses TRBV18 and TRBJ1-5, with 8 bases lining up with TRBD1. V shed 5 bases, J shed 1 base, and the junction held 4 bases outside the gene matches. This CDR3 contains 15 residues. Germline V gene lookup returns CDR1 KGHSH and CDR2 LQKENI. Here the CDR3 reads CASSMDRASNQPQHF. CDR3 coding DNA: TGTGCCAGCTCAATGGACAGGGCCAGCAATCAGCCCCAGCATTTT.

The rearrangement links TRBV6-6 to TRBJ2-7, with D perhaps TRBD1 (5 bases). V lost 2 bases and J lost 4, with 9 bases in between. The CDR3 loop spans 13 amino acids. Germline-derived CDR1 and CDR2 are MNHNY and SVGAGI (reference sequence). CDR3 amino acids: CASSYEDTYEQYF. The CDR3 DNA reads as TGTGCCAGCAGTTACGAGGACACTTACGAGCAGTACTTC.